This TCR beta chain was identified during a study of blood T cell repertoires in COVID-19. Background on the study: There were acute and convalescent COVID-19 samples, and they came from the United States, Italy and Spain.

The CDR3 totals 16 residues. In germline, CDR1 is SEHNR, CDR2 FQNEAQ (reference sequence). Trimming cost V 5 bases and J 8 bases; bases outside gene matches: 15. Generated by immunoSEQ multiplex PCR, the TCRdb table keeps only in-frame clones and is missing some. The table lists more than 200,000 clones, approximately 80% of them singletons. The sequencing input was PBMCs or T cells enriched from blood (not recorded which). The source of this sequence is a man aged 25 to 40 with acute COVID-19. The rearrangement joins TRBV7-9 to TRBJ2-1, with 7 positions matching TRBD2. The CDR3 DNA follows: TGTGCCAGCAGCGCCCGCGTAGCGGGCGGTCTGGATGAGCAGTTCTTC. The encoded protein is CASSARVAGGLDEQFF.